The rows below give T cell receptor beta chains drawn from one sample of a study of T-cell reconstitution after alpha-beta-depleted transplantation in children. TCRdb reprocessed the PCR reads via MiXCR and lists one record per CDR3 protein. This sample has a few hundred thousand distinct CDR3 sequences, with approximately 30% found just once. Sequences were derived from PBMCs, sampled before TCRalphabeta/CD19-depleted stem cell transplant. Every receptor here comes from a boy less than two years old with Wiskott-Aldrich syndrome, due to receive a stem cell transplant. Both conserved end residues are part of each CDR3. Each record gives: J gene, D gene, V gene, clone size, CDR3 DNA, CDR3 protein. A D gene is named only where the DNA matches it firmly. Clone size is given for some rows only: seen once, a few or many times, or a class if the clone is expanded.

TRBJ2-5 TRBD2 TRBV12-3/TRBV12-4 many TGTGCCAGCAGTTCTAGCGGAGAATCGTACCAAGAGACCCACTTC CASSSSGESYQETHF
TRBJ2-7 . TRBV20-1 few TGCAGTGCTAGAAAGCGGGCCTCCTACGAGCAGTACTTC CSARKRASYEQYF
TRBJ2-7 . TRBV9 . TGTGCCAGCAGCGGGGGGGGCGCAGGGGGCATCTACGAGCAGTACTTC CASSGGGAGGIYEQYF
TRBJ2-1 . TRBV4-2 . TGTGCCAGCAGCCAAGAGCTAGAGCCAAATGAGCAGTTCTTC CASSQELEPNEQFF
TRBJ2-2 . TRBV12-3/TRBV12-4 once TGTGCCAGCAGTTCTACGGCCGGGGAGCTGTTTTTT CASSSTAGELFF
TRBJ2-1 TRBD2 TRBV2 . TGTGCCACAGTCCGGGGGGAGCTAAACAATGAGCAGTTCTTC CATVRGELNNEQFF
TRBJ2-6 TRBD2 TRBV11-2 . TGTGCCAGCAGCTACCCTTCTAGCGGTACAATAAGCTCTGGGGCCAACGTCCTGGCTTTC CASSYPSSGTISSGANVLAF
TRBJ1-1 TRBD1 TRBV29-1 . TGCAGCGTTGCCCGGGACAGTCTCATCGGGAACACTGAAGCTTTCTTT CSVARDSLIGNTEAFF
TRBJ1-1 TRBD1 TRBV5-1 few TGCGCCAGCAGCTCTTACGGACAGGTGAACACTGAAGCTTTCTTT CASSSYGQVNTEAFF
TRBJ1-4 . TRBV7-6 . TGTGCCAGCAGCCCCCCGGGAGGAACTAATGAAAAACTGTTTTTT CASSPPGGTNEKLFF
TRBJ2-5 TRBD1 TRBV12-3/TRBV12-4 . TGTGCCAGCAGTTTCTCGTTGGACAGGGACGAGACCCAGTACTTC CASSFSLDRDETQYF
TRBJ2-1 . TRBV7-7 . TGTGCCAGCAGCTTAGGCCAGGGATACTATGAGCAGTTCTTC CASSLGQGYYEQFF
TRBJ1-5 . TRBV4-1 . TGCGCCAGCAGCCAAGCGTTGAATTTTGGAATTCATCAGCCCCAGCATTTT CASSQALNFGIHQPQHF
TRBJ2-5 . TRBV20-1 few TGCAGTGCCAGACAGAGCGGGTACCAAGAGACCCAGTACTTC CSARQSGYQETQYF
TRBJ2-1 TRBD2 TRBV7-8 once TGTGCCAGCAGCTTAGTTCTAGCGGGAGGGCCTGATAATGAGCAGTTCTTC CASSLVLAGGPDNEQFF
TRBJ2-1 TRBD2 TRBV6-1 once TGTGCCAGCAGTATCTCCCCGACTAGCGAGGCCTACAATGAGCAGTTCTTC CASSISPTSEAYNEQFF
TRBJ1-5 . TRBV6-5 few TGTGCCAGCAGTTACTCGGGGGATCAGCCCCAGCATTTT CASSYSGDQPQHF
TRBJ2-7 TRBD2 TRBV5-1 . TGCGCCAGCAGCTTGGGGCTAGCGGGAGTTGGGAGTTCCTACGAGCAGTACTTC CASSLGLAGVGSSYEQYF
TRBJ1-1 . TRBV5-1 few TGCGCCAGCAGCTTTACAAGGGGCGGGAACACTGAAGCTTTCTTT CASSFTRGGNTEAFF
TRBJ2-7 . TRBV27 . TGTGCCAGCAGCGCCCAGGGATTTGGGACTTCCTACGAGCAGTACTTC CASSAQGFGTSYEQYF
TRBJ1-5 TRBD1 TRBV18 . TGTGCCAGCTCACCCTCGGACAGGGGGCCTCATCAGCCCCAGCATTTT CASSPSDRGPHQPQHF
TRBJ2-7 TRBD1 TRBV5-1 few TGCGCCAGCAGCTTGCTGGACAGGGCTAACTACGAGCAGTACTTC CASSLLDRANYEQYF
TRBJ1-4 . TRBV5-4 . TGTGCCAGCAGCTTGGGTGGAGGGGAGGAAAAACTGTTTTTT CASSLGGGEEKLFF
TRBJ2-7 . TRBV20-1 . TGCAGTGCTAGAGATCGGGTACGCGGGTTGAACGAGCAGTACTTC CSARDRVRGLNEQYF
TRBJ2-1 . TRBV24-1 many TGTGCCACCAGTGATCCCGAGCGATATGAGCAGTTCTTC CATSDPERYEQFF
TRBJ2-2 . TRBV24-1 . TGTGCCACCAGTGGAGGGCCCGATCCGAACACCGGGGAGCTGTTTTTT CATSGGPDPNTGELFF
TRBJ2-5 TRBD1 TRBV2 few TGTGCCAGCAGCGACAGGGGCTTGGGATACCAAGAGACCCAGTACTTC CASSDRGLGYQETQYF
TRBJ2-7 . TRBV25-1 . TGTGCCAGCAGCGACCTTCGCGAGCAGTACTTC CASSDLREQYF
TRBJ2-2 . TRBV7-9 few TGTGCCAGCAGCTTAAACACGAACACCGGGGAGCTGTTTTTT CASSLNTNTGELFF
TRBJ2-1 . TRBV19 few TGTGCCAGTAGTAACGGGGTGAACAATGAGCAGTTCTTC CASSNGVNNEQFF
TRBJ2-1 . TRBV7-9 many TGTGCCAGCAGCTTATTGAACAATGAGCAGTTCTTC CASSLLNNEQFF
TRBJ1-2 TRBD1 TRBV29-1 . TGCAGCGTTGAATATACCGGGACAGGGAGAGGCTACACCTTC CSVEYTGTGRGYTF
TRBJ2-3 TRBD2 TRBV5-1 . TGCGCCAGCAGCCCCTTTTCGGGAGGCTTCACAGATACGCAGTATTTT CASSPFSGGFTDTQYF
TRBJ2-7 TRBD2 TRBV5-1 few TGCGCCAGCAGATCCGGACTAGCGGGAGCCTACGAGCAGTACTTC CASRSGLAGAYEQYF
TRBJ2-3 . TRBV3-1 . TGTGCCAGCAGCCAAGTGAACGGCTACACAGATACGCAGTATTTT CASSQVNGYTDTQYF
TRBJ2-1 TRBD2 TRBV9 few TGTGCCAGCAGCGTAGGGGCGGGGACTAGCGGGATAAATGAGCAGTTCTTC CASSVGAGTSGINEQFF
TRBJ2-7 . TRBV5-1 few TGCGCCAGCAGCTTGGACTACAGTACCTACGAGCAGTACTTC CASSLDYSTYEQYF
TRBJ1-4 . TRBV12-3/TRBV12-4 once TGTGCCAGCAGTTTGGGGCAGAATGAAAAACTGTTTTTT CASSLGQNEKLFF
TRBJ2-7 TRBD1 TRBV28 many TGTGCCAGCAGTCGCGGACAGGCCTACGAGCAGTACTTC CASSRGQAYEQYF
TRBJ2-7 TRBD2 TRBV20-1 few TGCAGTGCTAGTTACAGACTAGCGGGAGGATACGAGCAGTACTTC CSASYRLAGGYEQYF
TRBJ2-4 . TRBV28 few TGTGCCAGCAGTTTATCTTGGACAGCCAAAAACATTCAGTACTTC CASSLSWTAKNIQYF
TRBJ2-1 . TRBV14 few TGTGCCAGCAGCCAACTCAGGGGTTTAGTTTCGAATGAGCAGTTCTTC CASSQLRGLVSNEQFF
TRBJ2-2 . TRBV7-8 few TGTGCCAGCTCAGCATTATCACGCACCGGGGAGCTGTTTTTT CASSALSRTGELFF
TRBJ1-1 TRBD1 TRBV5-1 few TGCGCCAGCAGCTTGTTCGGACAGGAAACTGAAGCTTTCTTT CASSLFGQETEAFF
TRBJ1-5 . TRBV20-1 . TGCAGTGCTAGAGTGGGGATCCAGCCCCAGCATTTT CSARVGIQPQHF
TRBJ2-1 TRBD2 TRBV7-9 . TGTGCCAGCAGCTTGTGGTGGGGTAGCGGGACCCTGGGTGAGCAGTTCTTC CASSLWWGSGTLGEQFF
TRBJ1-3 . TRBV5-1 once TGCGCCAGCAGCTTCGGATCCCTCTCTGGAAACACCATATATTTT CASSFGSLSGNTIYF
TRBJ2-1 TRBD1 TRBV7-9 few TGTGCCAGCAGCTTGGACAGGGTGCTAAACCAAAACAATGAGCAGTTCTTC CASSLDRVLNQNNEQFF
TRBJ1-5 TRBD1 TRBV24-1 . TGTGCCACTAACAGGGGCCCAAATCAGCCCCAGCATTTT CATNRGPNQPQHF
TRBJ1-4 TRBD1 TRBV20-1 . TGCAGTGCTAGAGAAGACAGGGTGGGTGAAAAACTGTTTTTT CSAREDRVGEKLFF
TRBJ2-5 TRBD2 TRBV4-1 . TGCGCCAGCAGCGAAATAGCGGGAGTCTCGGTTACCCAGTACTTC CASSEIAGVSVTQYF
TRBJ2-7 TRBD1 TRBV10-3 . TGTGCCATCAGTCTACCGGGACAGGGAAGGTACGAGCAGTACTTC CAISLPGQGRYEQYF
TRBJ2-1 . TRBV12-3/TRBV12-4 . TGTGCCAGCAGCAAATGGGTGCCCAATGAGCAGTTCTTC CASSKWVPNEQFF